This T cell receptor (beta chain) was found in a study of CD8 T cells in ankylosing spondylitis. TCRdb re-analysed the 5' RACE reads in MiXCR, keeping a single row per CDR3 protein. The profile shows some 290,000 distinct CDR3 sequences, about 19% of them singletons. V shed 3 bases and J shed 4 bases, with 12 bases lying between them. Germline CDR1 MDHEN, CDR2 SYDVKM. This CDR3 has 14 amino acids. This clonotype was counted only a few times. What it binds is unknown. Study-level results: Peripheral blood held disease-linked clones only at relatively low frequency, and these were CD8+. Before this, some motif variants had been reported in reactive arthritis synovial fluid and blood.

What was sequenced was blood, either unsorted or a sorted T cell fraction (not recorded which). V gene TRBV28 combines with J gene TRBJ1-2; the D is unclear. The receptor was isolated from a male donor with ankylosing spondylitis or in good health (not recorded which). The CDR3 loop reads CASSFDPIAYGYTF. In nucleotides, the CDR3 is TGTGCCAGCAGTTTTGATCCTATAGCCTATGGCTACACCTTC.